Sequencing of this T cell receptor beta chain was carried out in a study of OX40 agonist ivuxolimab in advanced cancers. Points from the study as a whole: Doses of 0.1 to 3.0 mg/kg were accompanied by clonal expansion of CD4+ and CD8+ blood T cells by week 6. CD8+ T cells showed, on average, more clonal expansion than CD4+ cells.

Sequencing used immunoSEQ multiplex PCR; TCRdb keeps in-frame clones, though not all of them. The profile shows over 50,000 clones, nearly 85% of them singletons. The CDR3 consists of 18 residues. V was cut by 3 bases and J by 0 bases, with 18 bases left in between. Germline loops: CDR1 KGHSH, CDR2 LQKENI. This clone was detected only once. Its antigen is still unknown. Source: CD4+ or CD8+ T cells sorted from blood, taken in a trial of the OX40 agonist ivuxolimab. This TCR derives from an adult with an advanced solid tumor such as melanoma, head and neck, liver or kidney cancer. The J gene is TRBJ1-5, the V gene TRBV18; the D gene is possibly TRBD1 (6 bases). The CDR3 DNA reads TGTGCCAGCTCACCGCAAGATCTAGGGGGTTATAGCAATCAGCCCCAGCATTTT. This codes for CASSPQDLGGYSNQPQHF.